Following are 26 T cell receptor beta chains from one sample sequenced in a study of blood T cells in healthy people across ages. It was with a sample-barcoded 5' primer and a J-beta primer mix that a second PCR of roughly 7 to 11 cycles was run. MiXCR, applied by TCRdb to the 5' RACE reads, yields one record per CDR3 protein. This table has 550,000 to 750,000 distinct CDR3 sequences, 21% appearing once. Sequenced: blood. These receptors originate from a man in his 70s in good health.

This rearrangement joins TRBV15 to TRBJ1-5; D remains ambiguous. This CDR3 has 15 amino acids. With 0 bases removed from V and 2 bases from J, the gap between germline ends came to 8 bases. Per the germline V gene, CDR1 is LNHNV and CDR2 is YYDKDF (reference sequence). The CDR3 sequence is CATSRDLGRNQPQHF. CDR3 sequence (DNA): TGTGCCACCAGCAGAGATCTTGGTCGCAATCAGCCCCAGCATTTT.

The chain employs TRBV6-2 or TRBV6-3 and TRBJ2-5, with D uncertain. The J call may be mistaken, given a closer DNA end match to TRBJ2-7. This CDR3 has 13 residues. From germline, CDR1 is MNHEY and CDR2 SVGEGT. The chain's CDR3 is CASSFQKSYEQYF. CDR3 DNA sequence: TGTGCCAGCAGTTTTCAAAAATCCTACGAGCAGTACTTC.

This clonotype was found many times. J is TRBJ2-7 and V is TRBV28; unclear D gene. Germline values: CDR1 MDHEN, CDR2 SYDVKM. Deletions cut 6 bases from V and 3 bases from J, with 24 bases between. The length of the CDR3 is 17 residues. As DNA, the CDR3 is TGTGCCAGCAGCCCTGGACGACCGGGCCTAACGAACTACGAGCAGTACTTC. Its translation is CASSPGRPGLTNYEQYF.

This sequence joins TRBV4-2 and TRBJ1-2; D gene uncertain. The CDR3 covers 14 residues. V lost 0 bases to trimming and J lost 4 bases, with 9 bases between them. Germline V CDR1 and CDR2: LGHNA, YNFKEQ. The CDR3 sequence: CASSQDEGFYGYTF. For the CDR3, the DNA is TGTGCCAGCAGCCAAGACGAAGGTTTCTATGGCTACACCTTC.

The chain has TRBV9 and TRBJ2-7, with 10 bases matching TRBD2. CDR1 and CDR2 from the germline V gene are SGDLS and YYNGEE. CDR3 length: 14 residues. V lost 1 base to trimming and J lost 2 bases; unmatched junction nucleotides: 0. CDR3 loop: CASSVTSGTYEQYF. The CDR3 DNA reads as TGTGCCAGCAGCGTAACTAGCGGGACCTACGAGCAGTACTTC.

There are a few counts of this clonotype. The V and J genes are TRBV20-1 and TRBJ2-4; TRBD2 agrees at 8 bases. V lost 5 bases, J lost 2 bases, and 8 bases stayed unmatched. Germline V gene lookup returns CDR1 DFQATT and CDR2 SNEGSKA (reference sequence). The CDR3 covers 15 residues. The CDR3 reads CSAGAAGVSKNIQYF. In DNA, the CDR3 is TGCAGTGCTGGAGCAGCGGGAGTGTCCAAAAACATTCAGTACTTC.

The chain couples TRBV9 to TRBJ2-1; tentatively, D is TRBD1 (5 bases). The germline gives CDR1 SGDLS, CDR2 YYNGEE. CDR3 size: 15 residues. V was clipped by 0 bases and J by 6 bases, with 13 bases between them. CDR3 sequence (DNA): TGTGCCAGCAGCGTAGATAACCCAGGGTTCAATGAGCAGTTCTTC. It yields the protein CASSVDNPGFNEQFF.

This chain uses TRBV7-6 with TRBJ1-2, with a possible D match to TRBD1 (5 bases). V was clipped by 4 bases and J by 4 bases, with 16 bases between them. Germline CDR1 reads SGHVS; CDR2 reads FNYEAQ. The CDR3 has 15 amino acids. This CDR3 reads CASSSSRDSPYGYTF. The CDR3 bases are TGTGCCAGCAGCTCAAGCAGGGATTCCCCCTATGGCTACACCTTC.

The chain employs TRBV20-1 and TRBJ2-5; possibly TRBD2 for D (6 bases). The end of the DNA is better explained by TRBJ2-7, so the J call may be wrong. CDR3 length: 14 residues. Germline V gene sequence: CDR1 DFQATT, CDR2 SNEGSKA (reference sequence). The CDR3 spells CSASSDLDSYEQYF. CDR3 nucleotides: TGCAGTGCTTCTAGCGACCTGGACTCCTACGAGCAGTACTTC.

This clonotype was recorded at least ten times. At one end, the junction sequence differs from germline, possibly due to a read error. The chain combines TRBV5-1 with TRBJ1-1; D gene uncertain. Germline V gene sequence: CDR1 SGHRS, CDR2 YFSETQ. The CDR3 is 13 residues long. DNA for the CDR3: TGTGCCAGCAGCTTAGCAGGGAACACTGAAGCTTTCTTT. Protein sequence: CASSLAGNTEAFF.

This clonotype was picked up many times. The J gene is TRBJ1-1, the V gene TRBV20-1; unclear D gene. CDR1 and CDR2 (germline): DFQATT, SNEGSKA (reference sequence). The CDR3 runs 14 residues. The V gene lost 5 bases and the J gene lost 0 bases, with 13 bases spanning the gap. The CDR3 sequence is CSAHQQLMNTEAFF. The CDR3 DNA reads TGCAGTGCTCACCAACAGCTGATGAACACTGAAGCTTTCTTT.

This clonotype was seen only a few times. The J gene is TRBJ2-1, the V gene TRBV24-1; D might be TRBD1 (6 bases). V shed 4 bases and J shed 0 bases, with 18 bases lying between them. This CDR3 region has 18 residues. Looked up from germline, CDR1 is KGHDR and CDR2 is SFDVKD. The CDR3 nucleotides are TGTGCCACCAGTGACTCCCTTCAGGGGAGCCACTCCTACAATGAGCAGTTCTTC. Translated, it gives CATSDSLQGSHSYNEQFF.

About this clonotype: A read error is possible here, since a much larger clone lies one base away. This sequence joins TRBV7-9 and TRBJ1-4; D not certain. From germline, CDR1 is SEHNR and CDR2 FQNEAQ (reference sequence). The CDR3 runs to 14 residues. Trimming left V 5 bases short and J 0 bases short, with 7 bases between. CDR3 in DNA: TGTGCCAGCAGCCCCGAAGCAACTAATGAAAAACTGTTTTTT. Translating gives CASSPEATNEKLFF.

This chain uses TRBV12-3 or TRBV12-4 with TRBJ1-4; D unclear. The CDR3 covers 15 residues. V was clipped by 1 base and J by 3 bases, with 9 bases between them. CDR3 loop: CASSLVLWANEKLFF. The DNA for the CDR3 is TGTGCCAGCAGTTTAGTCCTTTGGGCTAATGAAAAACTGTTTTTT.

This clonotype appeared a few times. The V gene is TRBV6-2 or TRBV6-3, the J gene TRBJ2-5, with D perhaps matching TRBD1 (5 bases). V was pared by 2 bases and J by 6 bases, with 13 bases between. The CDR3 is made up of 14 amino acids. Germline V gene lookup returns CDR1 MNHEY and CDR2 SVGEGT. The CDR3 reads CASSYPTGDQTQYF. The DNA of the CDR3 is TGTGCCAGCAGTTACCCAACAGGAGATCAGACCCAGTACTTC.

V usage is TRBV9 and J usage is TRBJ2-5; D may be TRBD1 or TRBD2 (5 bases each). Trimming took off 0 bases at V and 1 base at J, with 19 bases between the two ends. Germline V CDR1 and CDR2: SGDLS, YYNGEE. CDR3 length: 18 residues. CDR3 protein: CASSVGYGTDTLQETQYF. The CDR3 DNA is TGTGCCAGCAGCGTAGGATATGGGACGGACACCCTCCAAGAGACCCAGTACTTC.

The CDR3 DNA follows: TGCGCCAGCAGCTTGGCGTCTAGCGGGAGGAATGAGCAGTTCTTC. It is translated as CASSLASSGRNEQFF. The chain employs TRBV5-1 and TRBJ2-1; TRBD2 agrees at 11 bases. The V gene end was trimmed by 0 bases and the J gene end by 7 bases; junction bases not matched to a gene: 3. The CDR3 has 15 residues. CDR1 SGHRS and CDR2 YFSETQ come from the germline V gene.

V gene TRBV15 combines with J gene TRBJ2-6; D may correspond to TRBD1 or TRBD2 (5 bases each). The germline V and J ends were trimmed by 1 base and 2 bases, with 15 bases remaining between them. Germline assignment: CDR1 LNHNV and CDR2 YYDKDF (reference sequence). The CDR3 has 18 amino acids. This CDR3 reads CATSRAGGWETGANVLTF. DNA of the CDR3: TGTGCCACCAGCAGAGCTGGGGGTTGGGAGACTGGGGCCAACGTCCTGACTTTC.

This clonotype was seen more than once but under ten times. This chain joins TRBV20-1 and TRBJ2-5; D call uncertain. The closer fit of TRBJ2-1 to the DNA end suggests the J call may be wrong. This CDR3 has 17 residues. CDR1 and CDR2 (germline): DFQATT, SNEGSKA (reference sequence). The CDR3 spells CSARDSRAQVTYNEQFF. The CDR3 DNA is TGCAGTGCTAGAGACTCCCGGGCCCAGGTCACCTACAATGAGCAGTTCTTC.

A few counts support this clonotype. V gene TRBV5-1 combines with J gene TRBJ2-7, with 8 bases lining up with TRBD2. This CDR3 spans 16 amino acids. Germline V gene data show CDR1 as SGHRS and CDR2 as YFSETQ. J gave up 3 bases and V 0 bases, and 8 bases lay outside the gene matches. The DNA of the CDR3 is TGCGCCAGCAGCTTGGATTTTCCCGGGACTAGCTACGAGCAGTACTTC. Residues: CASSLDFPGTSYEQYF.

This clonotype came up a few times. The J gene is TRBJ2-5, the V gene TRBV3-1; TRBD1 matches 11 bases. CDR1 and CDR2 from the germline V gene are LGHDT and YNNKEL (reference sequence). This CDR3 region has 16 residues. The V gene end was trimmed by 4 bases and the J gene end by 5 bases; junction bases not matched to a gene: 9. The CDR3 protein is CASSLRGTGGLETQYF. In DNA, the CDR3 is TGTGCCAGCAGCCTACGAGGGACAGGGGGTTTGGAGACCCAGTACTTC.

In this sample, this clonotype turned up many times. V usage is TRBV6-6 and J usage is TRBJ2-2; 8 positions agree with TRBD1. J gave up 5 bases and V 5 bases, and 7 bases lay outside the gene matches. CDR3 length equals 15 residues. CDR1 MNHNY and CDR2 SVGAGI come from the germline V gene (reference sequence). CDR3 residues: CASSPQGAQTGELFF. CDR3 nucleotides: TGTGCCAGCAGTCCCCAGGGGGCACAAACCGGGGAGCTGTTTTTT.

This clonotype was counted only a few times. The gene calls are TRBV2 and TRBJ2-7, with 7 bases that match TRBD2. This CDR3 is built from 13 residues. Germline CDR1 is SNHLY and CDR2 is FYNNEI. The J segment lost 4 bases and the V segment lost 8 bases, leaving 8 bases of the junction unmatched. The chain's CDR3 is CASGKGGRYEQYF. The CDR3 nucleotides are TGTGCCAGCGGCAAGGGCGGGAGATACGAGCAGTACTTC.

This clonotype was detected only a few times. This sequence joins TRBV12-3 or TRBV12-4 and TRBJ1-4, with TRBD1 matching 10 bases. J gave up 6 bases and V 5 bases, and 12 bases lay outside the gene matches. This CDR3 is built from 17 residues. CDR3 in DNA: TGTGCCAGCAGTCCCCAATTTACCGGGACAGGGGATGAAAAACTGTTTTTT. Protein sequence: CASSPQFTGTGDEKLFF.

CDR3 residues: CASSIPGQAFSIQYF. The DNA for the CDR3 is TGTGCCAGCAGTATCCCGGGACAGGCCTTTTCCATTCAGTACTTC. This chain links TRBV28 with TRBJ2-4, with 8 bases fitting TRBD1. The J segment lost 9 bases and the V segment lost 5 bases, leaving 12 bases of the junction unmatched. CDR3 length: 15 residues. From germline, CDR1 is MDHEN and CDR2 SYDVKM.

The gene calls are TRBV4-1 and TRBJ2-3, with D perhaps matching TRBD2 (6 bases). Trimming took off 4 bases at V and 4 bases at J, with 9 bases between the two ends. The germline CDR1 and CDR2 sequences are MGHRA and YSYEKL. The CDR3 is made up of 13 amino acids. For the CDR3, the DNA is TGCGCCAGCAGCCCCGGGACTTCAGATACGCAGTATTTT. Its protein product is CASSPGTSDTQYF.